Below, 31 T cell receptor beta chains from the same sample are listed, as sequenced in a study of T-cell reconstitution after alpha-beta-depleted transplantation in children. Molecular barcoding with unique molecular identifiers was used for the TCRbeta library. TCRdb called the PCR reads again in MiXCR, with one record for every CDR3 protein. Of 450,000 to 550,000 distinct CDR3 sequences listed, roughly an eighth are singletons. The sample in question was PBMCs, mostly from graft donor cells, obtained 180 days after TCRalphabeta/CD19-depleted stem cell transplant. These receptors were obtained from a female patient aged 2 to 10 who had a stem cell transplant for aplastic anemia, so the T cells may come from the graft donor.

The genes are TRBV21-1 and TRBJ1-6; the D call TRBD1 from the table was never checked on the DNA. TRBV21-1 is recorded as a pseudogene. The CDR3 totals 18 residues. The CDR3 DNA is TGTGCCAGCAGCAGCACCGGGACAGGGGGAATGGTGAATTCACCCCTCCACTTT. Its translation: CASSSTGTGGMVNSPLHF.

CDR3 DNA sequence: TGTGCCAGCACCGCGGGGAAATGGCAGGTAGCCTACGAGCAGTACTTC. This gives the protein CASTAGKWQVAYEQYF. V is TRBV6-5 and J is TRBJ2-7, with a tentative D call TRBD2 (6 bases). The V gene's germline CDR1 is MNHEY and CDR2 SVGAGI. Between the trimmed V and J ends, which lost 7 bases and 2 bases, there was a span of 21 bases. The CDR3 has 16 amino acids.

This clonotype was counted a single time. The chain joins TRBV2 to TRBJ2-7; 11 bases line up with TRBD2. J gave up 2 bases and V 4 bases, and 4 bases lay outside the gene matches. This CDR3 region has 15 residues. Germline V CDR1 and CDR2: SNHLY, FYNNEI. The CDR3 coding sequence is TGTGCCAGCAGTGCAGGACTAGCGGGCACCTACGAGCAGTACGTC. As protein: CASSAGLAGTYEQYV.

In its sample, this clonotype was seen many times. This chain's CDR3 is CASKSEGDYLYGYTF. The CDR3 nucleotides are TGTGCCAGTAAATCTGAGGGAGACTACCTCTATGGCTACACCTTC. V and J are TRBV19 and TRBJ1-2; no definite D call. The CDR3 has 15 residues. Trimming pared 7 bases from V and 4 bases from J, leaving 19 bases between. Germline lookup yields CDR1 LNHDA and CDR2 SQIVND (reference sequence).

This chain uses TRBV4-3 with TRBJ2-2; D may match TRBD1 or TRBD2 (5 bases each). Germline CDR1 is LGHNA and CDR2 is YSLEER. V lost 1 base, J lost 0 bases, and 12 bases lay in between. The CDR3 has 17 amino acids. DNA of the CDR3: TGCGCCAGCAGCCAAGGGGAGACAGCTCCGAACACCGGGGAGCTGTTTTTT. It translates to CASSQGETAPNTGELFF.

This clonotype was detected only a few times. J is TRBJ2-1 and V is TRBV12-5; no definite D call. V was cut by 1 base and J by 9 bases, with 4 bases left in between. Germline V CDR1 and CDR2: LGHNT, FRNRAP. The CDR3 consists of 11 residues. CDR3 sequence (DNA): TGTGCTAGTGGTTTGGCCAGTGAGCAGTTCTTC. Translating it yields CASGLASEQFF.

This clonotype has a handful of counts. V gene TRBV4-3 combines with J gene TRBJ2-7, with D perhaps TRBD1 (6 bases). This CDR3 is built from 15 residues. The germline V gene has CDR1 LGHNA and CDR2 YSLEER. Trimming took off 0 bases at V and 5 bases at J, with 14 bases between the two ends. The CDR3 reads CASSQEPGVTHEQYF. Here the CDR3 DNA reads TGCGCCAGCAGCCAAGAACCAGGGGTTACCCACGAGCAGTACTTC.

This chain joins TRBV4-3 and TRBJ1-2, with unresolved D. The germline CDR1 and CDR2 sequences are LGHNA and YSLEER. The CDR3 is 14 residues long. V lost 0 bases and J lost 2, with 7 bases in between. The CDR3, as DNA: TGCGCCAGCAGCCAAGAAGGTGTAAACTATGGCTACACCTTC. This codes for CASSQEGVNYGYTF.

This clonotype was detected only once. Being one base from a much bigger clone, this may be a read error. Here the CDR3 DNA reads TGTGCCAGCAGCTTAAATTTAGAGACCGAGTACTTC. It encodes CASSLNLETEYF. The chain couples TRBV11-2 to TRBJ2-5, with no clear D. CDR1 and CDR2 from the germline V gene are SGHAT and FQNNGV. The CDR3 loop spans 12 amino acids. Variable domain in full (rest from reference TRBV11-2 and TRBJ2-5): EAGVAQSPRYKIIEKRQSVAFWCNPISGHATLYWYQQILGQGPKLLIQFQNNGVVDDSQLPKDRFSAERLKGVDSTLKIQPAKLEDSAVYLCASSLNLETEYFGPGTRLLVL.

The sample holds a few counts of this clonotype. The chain carries TRBV20-1 and TRBJ1-5; D gene unclear. CDR1 and CDR2 from the germline V gene are DFQATT and SNEGSKA (reference sequence). The CDR3 totals 14 residues. Trimming took 6 bases from V and 0 from J, leaving 12 bases between them. The CDR3, as DNA: TGCAGTGCCCAACAAGATTATAGCAATCAGCCCCAGCATTTT. It codes for CSAQQDYSNQPQHF.

This clonotype has a count of ten or more. The rearrangement uses TRBV7-6 and TRBJ1-4; D is uncertain. This CDR3 comprises 13 residues. The germline V gene encodes CDR1 SGHVS and CDR2 FNYEAQ. V was clipped by 3 bases and J by 8 bases, with 10 bases between them. In nucleotides, the CDR3 is TGTGCCAGCAGCTTCAGGCTGGGAGAAAAACTGTTTTTT. Its protein is CASSFRLGEKLFF.

The chain has TRBV7-6 and TRBJ1-1; TRBD1 might be the D (6 bases). CDR1 is SGHVS and CDR2 is FNYEAQ in the germline V gene. CDR3 length: 14 amino acids. V was cut by 7 bases and J by 2 bases, with 14 bases left in between. CDR3 DNA: TGTGCCAGCAATCCCGCAGGGGTAAACACTGAAGCTTTCTTT. Its protein product is CASNPAGVNTEAFF.

This clonotype was counted between two and nine times. The chain couples TRBV11-2 to TRBJ2-1, with 8 positions matching TRBD1. Germline V gives CDR1 SGHAT, CDR2 FQNNGV. The length of the CDR3 is 19 residues. V lost 5 bases, J lost 8 bases, and 23 bases stayed unmatched. CDR3 residues: CASSLKDVRGLGGRDEQFF. The CDR3 nucleotides read TGTGCCAGCAGCCTAAAGGATGTCAGGGGGCTAGGGGGTAGGGATGAGCAGTTCTTC.

This sequence joins TRBV9 and TRBJ2-7, with D perhaps given as TRBD1 or TRBD2 (7 bases each). The ends were cut back, 4 bases at V and 0 bases at J, with 14 bases in the middle. The germline gives CDR1 SGDLS, CDR2 YYNGEE. This CDR3 contains 15 residues. This CDR3 reads CASSTAGTDSYEQYF. CDR3 sequence (DNA): TGTGCCAGCAGCACAGCGGGGACAGACTCCTACGAGCAGTACTTC.

The chain is built from TRBV5-1 and TRBJ1-6; D gene uncertain. The germline V gene encodes CDR1 SGHRS and CDR2 YFSETQ. This CDR3 is 16 amino acids long. Trimming shortened V by 2 bases and J by 0 bases, and 9 bases separated the two germline ends. The CDR3 here is CASSLRRSSYNSPLHF. In nucleotides, the CDR3 is TGCGCCAGCAGCTTACGCAGGAGCTCCTATAATTCACCCCTCCACTTT.

This clonotype came up a few times. This chain links TRBV12-3 or TRBV12-4 with TRBJ1-1; D not certain. The CDR3 length is 14 residues. V dropped 8 bases and J dropped 10 bases, with 23 bases sitting between them. Here the CDR3 reads CASGEPDPWSGAFF. DNA of the CDR3: TGTGCCAGCGGCGAGCCGGACCCCTGGTCGGGAGCTTTCTTT.

This clonotype appeared many times. The chain uses TRBV12-3 or TRBV12-4 and TRBJ2-3; TRBD2 matches 8 bases. The J segment lost 4 bases and the V segment lost 6 bases, leaving 12 bases of the junction unmatched. This CDR3 contains 16 residues. The CDR3 reads CASSPRRAGVPDTQYF. As DNA, the CDR3 is TGTGCCAGCAGCCCCAGGAGAGCGGGAGTACCAGATACGCAGTATTTT.

The V and J genes are TRBV28 and TRBJ2-7, with TRBD1 matching over 8 bases. Germline CDR1 and CDR2: MDHEN and SYDVKM. V lost 4 bases to trimming and J lost 4 bases; unmatched junction nucleotides: 9. The CDR3 runs 15 residues. The CDR3 sequence: CASSSWTTGEYEQYV. The CDR3 DNA sequence: TGTGCCAGCAGTTCATGGACGACAGGGGAGTACGAGCAGTACGTC.

The V call is TRBV5-1, the J call TRBJ2-1; possibly TRBD2 for D (6 bases). The CDR3 has 12 residues. Looked up from germline, CDR1 is SGHRS and CDR2 is YFSETQ. Trimming took 4 bases from V and 13 from J, leaving 15 bases between them. Here the CDR3 reads CASSASGWDQFF. CDR3 bases: TGCGCCAGCAGCGCGAGCGGGTGGGATCAGTTCTTC.

The rearrangement uses TRBV28 and TRBJ1-1; maybe TRBD1 (5 bases). Trimming pared 3 bases from V and 11 bases from J, leaving 10 bases between. Per germline, CDR1 MDHEN and CDR2 SYDVKM. This CDR3 region has 11 residues. Here the CDR3 reads CASSFEGTAFF. CDR3 DNA sequence: TGTGCCAGCAGTTTCGAGGGGACCGCTTTCTTT.

This clonotype was recorded a few times. The chain carries TRBV7-9 and TRBJ2-7; a weak D match, TRBD1 (5 bases). Trimming took off 3 bases at V and 4 bases at J, with 16 bases between the two ends. The CDR3 length is 15 residues. Germline V gene data show CDR1 as SEHNR and CDR2 as FQNEAQ (reference sequence). The CDR3 nucleotides read TGTGCCAGCAGCTTCAGGGTAGCTGGGTTTTACGAGCAGTACTTC. Amino acids: CASSFRVAGFYEQYF.

J is TRBJ1-4 and V is TRBV20-1; 9 positions agree with TRBD1. This CDR3 region has 13 residues. CDR1 DFQATT and CDR2 SNEGSKA come from the germline V gene (reference sequence). Trimming removed 4 bases from V and 8 bases from J; junction bases left unmatched: 5. The CDR3 region has the DNA TGCAGTGCTATGGGACAGGGCATCGAAAAACTGTTTTTT. Protein: CSAMGQGIEKLFF.

This clonotype has only a few counts. The J gene is TRBJ2-7, the V gene TRBV20-1; D is ambiguous. The V gene lost 0 bases and the J gene lost 3 bases, with 9 bases spanning the gap. Germline CDR1 DFQATT, CDR2 SNEGSKA (reference sequence). CDR3 size: 13 residues. The CDR3 here is CSARDPRSYEQYV. As DNA, the CDR3 is TGCAGTGCTAGAGATCCAAGGAGCTACGAGCAGTACGTC.

This clonotype was counted a few times. The V and J genes are TRBV28 and TRBJ2-2, with TRBD1 as a possible D gene (6 bases). Germline V gene data show CDR1 as MDHEN and CDR2 as SYDVKM. This CDR3 has 16 amino acids. V lost 2 bases and J 2 bases, leaving 12 bases between the germline ends. CDR3 in DNA: TGTGCCAGCAGTTTAGAAGGGACATTTAACACCGGGGAGCTGTTTTTT. Translating gives CASSLEGTFNTGELFF. Variable domain in full (rest from reference TRBV28 and TRBJ2-2): DVKVTQSSRYLVKRTGEKVFLECVQDMDHENMFWYRQDPGLGLRLIYFSYDVKMKEKGDIPEGYSVSREKKERFSLILESASTNQTSMYLCASSLEGTFNTGELFFGEGSRLTVL.

This clonotype has ten or more counts. The gene calls are TRBV12-3 or TRBV12-4 and TRBJ2-5; perhaps TRBD2 as D (6 bases). CDR3 length: 14 residues. Trimming took off 3 bases at V and 2 bases at J, with 10 bases between the two ends. The CDR3: CASSFPGLQETQYF. The CDR3, as DNA: TGTGCCAGCAGTTTCCCGGGACTGCAAGAGACCCAGTACTTC.

This clonotype has just a few counts. The chain couples TRBV12-3 or TRBV12-4 to TRBJ2-7; D gene uncertain. There are 14 residues in the CDR3. Trimming took off 1 base at V and 1 base at J, with 8 bases between the two ends. This chain's CDR3 is CASSLGLGSYEQYV. The CDR3 DNA sequence: TGTGCCAGCAGTTTAGGGTTAGGTTCCTACGAGCAGTACGTC.

The chain recombines TRBV28 with TRBJ2-7; 9 bases map to TRBD1. V lost 7 bases, J lost 5 bases, and 18 bases stayed unmatched. Germline CDR1 and CDR2: MDHEN and SYDVKM. The CDR3 length is 17 residues. For the CDR3, the DNA is TGTGCCAGCACCCCCGTCGGGACAGGGAAAATATATGACGAGCAGTACTTC. This encodes CASTPVGTGKIYDEQYF. The whole variable domain, filled in from reference TRBV28 and TRBJ2-7, reads DVKVTQSSRYLVKRTGEKVFLECVQDMDHENMFWYRQDPGLGLRLIYFSYDVKMKEKGDIPEGYSVSREKKERFSLILESASTNQTSMYLCASTPVGTGKIYDEQYFGPGTRLTVT.

This clonotype appeared many times. The chain employs TRBV12-3 or TRBV12-4 and TRBJ1-5; D is uncertain. V was shortened by 6 bases and J by 4 bases, with 7 bases between the two germline ends. The CDR3 is made up of 12 amino acids. This chain's CDR3 is CASSLVNQPQHF. In DNA, the CDR3 is TGTGCCAGCAGCCTGGTAAATCAGCCCCAGCATTTT.

This chain links TRBV5-5 with TRBJ1-2; 7 bases match TRBD1. The junction had 7 bases not matched to a gene; V was cut back by 4 bases and J by 4 bases. Per the germline V gene, CDR1 is SGHKS and CDR2 is YYEKEE (reference sequence). The CDR3 totals 14 residues. The CDR3: CASSVWDSPYGYTF. Written as DNA, the CDR3 is TGTGCCAGCAGCGTATGGGACAGCCCCTATGGCTACACCTTC.

The chain carries TRBV7-2 and TRBJ1-5, with TRBD1 matching 7 bases. Unmatched junction bases numbered 6, after V lost 7 bases and J lost 0 bases. This CDR3 region has 15 residues. Germline V gene data show CDR1 as SGHTA and CDR2 as FQGNSA. This CDR3 reads CASTARGNSNQPQHF. The CDR3 nucleotides are TGTGCCAGCACGGCCAGGGGGAATAGCAATCAGCCCCAGCATTTT.

This clonotype was seen more than once but under ten times. The chain combines TRBV19 with TRBJ2-2; a weak D match, TRBD2 (5 bases). CDR3 length: 16 amino acids. The germline V and J ends were trimmed by 10 bases and 5 bases, with 23 bases remaining between them. Germline V gives CDR1 LNHDA, CDR2 SQIVND (reference sequence). CDR3 sequence (DNA): TGTGCCATCGAGGGCAGGTCGCCCGCACGAACCGGGGAGCTGTTTTTT. The encoded protein is CAIEGRSPARTGELFF.